The T cell receptor beta chain under discussion was sequenced for a study of T cells after yellow fever vaccination. Each CDR3 protein is one row after TCRdb ran MiXCR on the 5' RACE reads. The table has approximately 550,000 distinct CDR3 sequences, roughly a fifth seen once. The J segment lost 16 bases and the V segment lost 4 bases, leaving 10 bases of the junction unmatched. From germline, CDR1 is LGHDT and CDR2 YNNKEL (reference sequence). The CDR3 totals 13 residues. This TCR was recovered from a man aged 25-45 years who received the YFV17D yellow fever vaccine. J is TRBJ2-1 and V is TRBV3-1; 10 bases line up with TRBD1. The source was PBMCs, collected 15 days after the yellow fever booster vaccination. CDR3: CASSRLRDRGFFF. The CDR3 DNA is TGTGCCAGCAGCCGCCTCCGGGACAGGGGATTTTTCTTC.